This T cell receptor (beta chain) was found in a study of T-cell memory formation after mild COVID-19. About the research overall: TCR clusters were mostly donor specific.

TCRalpha and TCRbeta libraries used 5'RACE with constant-segment primers and UMIs. TCRdb re-derived calls from the 5' RACE reads in MiXCR, one entry per CDR3 protein. The sample lists roughly 450,000 distinct CDR3 sequences, roughly 20% seen once, with 9% to 15% in the top ten. The V end lost 6 bases, the J end lost 3 bases, and 14 bases lay between the germline ends. This CDR3 comprises 14 residues. Germline V gene lookup returns CDR1 LGHNT and CDR2 FRNRAP. Comments on this clonotype: The antigen remains undetermined.

Overall study results and limits: Whether second-wave clones peaking at day 37 were SARS-CoV-2 specific went unconfirmed. Among clones contracting day 15 to 85, CD4/CD8 was balanced, whereas later expanders leaned CD4+.

The chain joins TRBV12-5 to TRBJ1-1, with a tentative D call TRBD1 (6 bases). The receptor's source is an adult woman who had mild COVID-19 (a few samples of this study predate the infection). Cell type and time point are not known. Sequenced input: PBMCs or a T cell subset sorted from them (not recorded which). This chain's CDR3 is CASGRQVDYTEAFF. In DNA, the CDR3 is TGTGCTAGTGGCCGACAGGTCGATTACACTGAAGCTTTCTTT.